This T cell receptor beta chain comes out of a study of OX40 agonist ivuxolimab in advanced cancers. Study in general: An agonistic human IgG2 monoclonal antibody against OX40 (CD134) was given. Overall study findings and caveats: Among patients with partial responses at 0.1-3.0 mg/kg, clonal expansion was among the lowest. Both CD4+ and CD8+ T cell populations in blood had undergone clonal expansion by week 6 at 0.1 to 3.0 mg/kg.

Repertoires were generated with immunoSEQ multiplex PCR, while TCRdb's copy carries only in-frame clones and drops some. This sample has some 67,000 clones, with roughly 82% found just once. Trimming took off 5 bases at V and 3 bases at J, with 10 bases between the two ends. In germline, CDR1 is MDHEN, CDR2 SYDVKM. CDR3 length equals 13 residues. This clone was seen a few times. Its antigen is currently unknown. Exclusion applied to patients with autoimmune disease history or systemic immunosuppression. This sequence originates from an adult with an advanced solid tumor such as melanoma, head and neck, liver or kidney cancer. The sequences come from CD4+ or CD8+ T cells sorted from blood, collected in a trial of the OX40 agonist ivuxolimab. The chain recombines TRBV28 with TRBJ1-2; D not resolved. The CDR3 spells CASSLPSYYGYTF. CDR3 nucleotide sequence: TGTGCCAGCAGTCTCCCTTCCTACTATGGCTACACCTTC.